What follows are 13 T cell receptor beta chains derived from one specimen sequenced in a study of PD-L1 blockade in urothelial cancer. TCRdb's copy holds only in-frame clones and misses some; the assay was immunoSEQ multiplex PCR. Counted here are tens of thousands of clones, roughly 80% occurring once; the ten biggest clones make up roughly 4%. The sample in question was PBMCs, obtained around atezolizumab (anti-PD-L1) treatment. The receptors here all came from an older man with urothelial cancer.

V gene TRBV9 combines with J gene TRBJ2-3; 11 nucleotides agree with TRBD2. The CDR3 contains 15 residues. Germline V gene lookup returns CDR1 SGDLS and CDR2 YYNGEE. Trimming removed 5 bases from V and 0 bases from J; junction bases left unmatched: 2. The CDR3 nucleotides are TGTGCCAGCAGTAGACTAGCGGGAAGCACAGATACGCAGTATTTT. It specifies CASSRLAGSTDTQYF.

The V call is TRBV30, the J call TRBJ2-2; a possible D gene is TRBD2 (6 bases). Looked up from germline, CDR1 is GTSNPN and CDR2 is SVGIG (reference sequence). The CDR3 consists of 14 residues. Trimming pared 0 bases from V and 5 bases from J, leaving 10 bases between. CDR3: CAWSVTRETGELFF. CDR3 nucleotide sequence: TGTGCCTGGAGTGTGACTAGAGAGACCGGGGAGCTGTTTTTT.

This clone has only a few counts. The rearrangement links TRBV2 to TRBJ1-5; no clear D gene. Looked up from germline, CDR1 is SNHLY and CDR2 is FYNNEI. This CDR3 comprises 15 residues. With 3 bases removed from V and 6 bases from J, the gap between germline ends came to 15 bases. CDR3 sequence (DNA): TGTGCCAGCAGTGAGGTCCAAGGCTCGGGTCAGCCCCAGCATTTT. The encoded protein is CASSEVQGSGQPQHF.

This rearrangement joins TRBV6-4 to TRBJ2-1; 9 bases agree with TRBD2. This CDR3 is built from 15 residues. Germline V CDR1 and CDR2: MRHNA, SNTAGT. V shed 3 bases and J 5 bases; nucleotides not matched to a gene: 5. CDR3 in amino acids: CASSEGLAGNNEQFF. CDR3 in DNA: TGTGCCAGCAGTGAAGGCCTAGCGGGAAACAATGAGCAGTTCTTC.

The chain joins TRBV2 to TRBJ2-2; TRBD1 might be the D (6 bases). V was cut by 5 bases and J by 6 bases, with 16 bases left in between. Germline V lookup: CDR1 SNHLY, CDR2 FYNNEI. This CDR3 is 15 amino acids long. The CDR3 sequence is CASSPELDSAGELFF. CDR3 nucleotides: TGTGCCAGCAGTCCCGAATTGGACAGTGCCGGGGAGCTGTTTTTT.

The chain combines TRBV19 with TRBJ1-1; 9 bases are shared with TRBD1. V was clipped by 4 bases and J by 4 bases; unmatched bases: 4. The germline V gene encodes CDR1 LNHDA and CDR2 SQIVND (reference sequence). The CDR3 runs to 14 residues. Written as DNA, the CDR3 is TGTGCCAGTAGTACCGTGGACAGGGGCACTGAAGCTTTCTTT. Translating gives CASSTVDRGTEAFF.

The CDR3 region has the DNA TGTGCCAGCGGCCGGGAGGTCTACGAGCAGTACTTC. Translation gives CASGREVYEQYF. V and J are TRBV6-6 and TRBJ2-7; 7 nucleotides align to TRBD2. There are 12 residues in the CDR3. The V gene's germline CDR1 is MNHNY and CDR2 SVGAGI (reference sequence). After removal of 8 bases from V and 3 bases from J, the junction contained 4 bases not matched to a gene.

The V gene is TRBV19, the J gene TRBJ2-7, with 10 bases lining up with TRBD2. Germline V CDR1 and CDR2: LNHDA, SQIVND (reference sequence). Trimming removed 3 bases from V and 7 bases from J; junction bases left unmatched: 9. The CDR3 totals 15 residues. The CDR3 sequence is CASSIQIAGGGEQYF. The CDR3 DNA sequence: TGTGCCAGTAGTATTCAGATAGCGGGAGGTGGAGAGCAGTACTTC.

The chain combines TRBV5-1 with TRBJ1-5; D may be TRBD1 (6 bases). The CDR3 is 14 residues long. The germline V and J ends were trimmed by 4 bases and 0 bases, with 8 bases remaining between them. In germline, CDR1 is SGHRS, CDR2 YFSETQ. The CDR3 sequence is CASSPDSSNQPQHF. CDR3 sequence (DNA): TGCGCCAGCAGCCCGGACAGTAGCAATCAGCCCCAGCATTTT.

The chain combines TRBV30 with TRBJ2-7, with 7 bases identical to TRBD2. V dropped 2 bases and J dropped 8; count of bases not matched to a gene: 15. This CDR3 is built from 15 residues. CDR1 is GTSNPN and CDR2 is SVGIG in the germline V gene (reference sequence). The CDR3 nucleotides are TGTGCCTGGAGTCGTCCTTCTATGGGAGGGCCTCAGCAGTACTTC. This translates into CAWSRPSMGGPQQYF.

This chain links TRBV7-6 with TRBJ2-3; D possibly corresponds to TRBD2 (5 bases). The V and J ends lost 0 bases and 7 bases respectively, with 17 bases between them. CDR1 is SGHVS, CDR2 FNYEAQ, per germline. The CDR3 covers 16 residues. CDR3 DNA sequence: TGTGCCAGCAGCTTAGCCGGGGTGGAGCCGTGGAATACGCAGTATTTT. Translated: CASSLAGVEPWNTQYF. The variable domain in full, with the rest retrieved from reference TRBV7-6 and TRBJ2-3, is GAGVSQSPRYKVTKRGQDVALRCDPISGHVSLYWYRQALGQGPEFLTYFNYEAQQDKSGLPNDRFSAERPEGSISTLTIQRTEQRDSAMYRCASSLAGVEPWNTQYFGPGTRLTVL.

CDR3 sequence reads: CASSTGGEYEQYF. The CDR3 bases are TGTGCCAGCAGCACAGGGGGCGAGTACGAGCAGTACTTC. V usage is TRBV13 and J usage is TRBJ2-7; TRBD1 agrees at 9 bases. Germline V gives CDR1 PRHDT, CDR2 FYEKMQ (reference sequence). This CDR3 spans 13 amino acids. V was clipped by 5 bases and J by 4 bases; unmatched bases: 3.

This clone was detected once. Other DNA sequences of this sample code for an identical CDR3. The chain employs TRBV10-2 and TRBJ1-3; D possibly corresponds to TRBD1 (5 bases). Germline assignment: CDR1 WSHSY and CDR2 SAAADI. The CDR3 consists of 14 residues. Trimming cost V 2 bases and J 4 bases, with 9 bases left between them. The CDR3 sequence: CASSEQGAGNTIYF. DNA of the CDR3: TGCGCCAGCAGTGAGCAGGGCGCCGGAAACACCATATATTTT.